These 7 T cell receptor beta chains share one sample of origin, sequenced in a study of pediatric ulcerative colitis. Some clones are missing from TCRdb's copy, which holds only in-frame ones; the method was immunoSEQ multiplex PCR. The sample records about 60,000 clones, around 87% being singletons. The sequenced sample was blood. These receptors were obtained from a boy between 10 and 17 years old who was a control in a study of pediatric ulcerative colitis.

CDR3 residues: CASSWGQMEKLFF. The DNA of the CDR3 is TGTGCCAGCAGCTGGGGACAGATGGAAAAACTGTTTTTT. The J gene is TRBJ1-4, the V gene TRBV7-8; TRBD1 matches 7 bases. Germline values: CDR1 SGHVS, CDR2 FQNEAQ. This CDR3 is built from 13 residues. J lost 8 bases, V lost 4 bases, and 4 bases had no gene match. The complete variable domain, with remaining parts taken from reference TRBV7-8 and TRBJ1-4, reads GAGVSQSPRYKVAKRGQDVALRCDPISGHVSLFWYQQALGQGPEFLTYFQNEAQLDKSGLPSDRFFAERPEGSVSTLKIQRTQQEDSAVYLCASSWGQMEKLFFGSGTQLSVL.

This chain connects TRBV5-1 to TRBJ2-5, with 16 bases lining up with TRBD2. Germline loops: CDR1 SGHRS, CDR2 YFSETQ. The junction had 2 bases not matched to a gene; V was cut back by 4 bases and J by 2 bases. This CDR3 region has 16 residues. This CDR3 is CASSQGLAGGQETQYF. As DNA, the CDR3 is TGCGCCAGCAGCCAGGGACTAGCGGGAGGGCAAGAGACCCAGTACTTC.

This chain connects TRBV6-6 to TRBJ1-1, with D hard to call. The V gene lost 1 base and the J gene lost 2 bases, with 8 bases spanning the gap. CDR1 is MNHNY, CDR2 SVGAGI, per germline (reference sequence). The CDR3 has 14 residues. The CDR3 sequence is CASSYFGPNTEAFF. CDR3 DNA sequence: TGTGCCAGCAGTTACTTCGGACCAAACACTGAAGCTTTCTTT.

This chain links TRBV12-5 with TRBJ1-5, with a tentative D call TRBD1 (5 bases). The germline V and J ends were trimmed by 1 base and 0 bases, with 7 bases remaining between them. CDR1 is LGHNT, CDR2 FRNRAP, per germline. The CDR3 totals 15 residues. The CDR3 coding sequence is TGTGCTAGTGGTTTGGGACAGCCTAGCAATCAGCCCCAGCATTTT. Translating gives CASGLGQPSNQPQHF.

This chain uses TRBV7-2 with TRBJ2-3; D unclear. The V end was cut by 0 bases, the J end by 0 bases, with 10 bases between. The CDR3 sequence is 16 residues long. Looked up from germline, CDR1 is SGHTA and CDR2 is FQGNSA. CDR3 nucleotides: TGTGCCAGCAGCTTAGCTCCTGGGGATAGCACAGATACGCAGTATTTT. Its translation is CASSLAPGDSTDTQYF. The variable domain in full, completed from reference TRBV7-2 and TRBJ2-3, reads GAGVSQSPSNKVTEKGKDVELRCDPISGHTALYWYRQSLGQGLEFLIYFQGNSAPDKSGLPSDRFSAERTGGSVSTLTIQRTQQEDSAVYLCASSLAPGDSTDTQYFGPGTRLTVL.

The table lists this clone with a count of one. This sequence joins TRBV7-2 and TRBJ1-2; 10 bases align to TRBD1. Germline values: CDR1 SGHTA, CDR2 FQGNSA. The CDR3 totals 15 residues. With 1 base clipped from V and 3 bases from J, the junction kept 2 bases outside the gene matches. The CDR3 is CASSLEGQGDYGYTF. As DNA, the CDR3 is TGTGCCAGCAGCTTAGAAGGACAGGGGGACTATGGCTACACCTTC.

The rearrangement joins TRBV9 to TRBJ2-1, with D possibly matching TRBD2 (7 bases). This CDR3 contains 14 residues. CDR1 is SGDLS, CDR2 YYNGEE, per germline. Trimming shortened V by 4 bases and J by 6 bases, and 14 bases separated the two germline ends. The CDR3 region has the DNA TGTGCCAGCAGCCCCCTAGCGGACAGCAATGAGCAGTTCTTC. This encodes CASSPLADSNEQFF. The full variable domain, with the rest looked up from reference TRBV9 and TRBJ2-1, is DSGVTQTPKHLITATGQRVTLRCSPRSGDLSVYWYQQSLDQGLQFLIQYYNGEERAKGNILERFSAQQFPDLHSELNLSSLELGDSALYFCASSPLADSNEQFFGPGTRLTVL.